This TCR beta chain was obtained from a study of PD-1 blockade in mismatch repair-deficient tumors (dated by TCRdb to about 2017). For the wider study: Between September 2013 and September 2016, the trial enrolled approximately 87 consecutive patients with approximately 13 types of mismatch repair-deficient cancer, all of whom had received prior treatment and were progressing. Deep sequencing of TCR CDR3 regions was used to track tumor-associated T cell clones in peripheral blood of patients responding to PD-1 blockade.

The full study reports these points: Clones residing in the tumor, which were often undetectable in blood before treatment, expanded quickly after pembrolizumab and then contracted, generally before radiologic responses.

Library creation used the immunoSEQ multiplex PCR assay. The clones in this table, taken by TCRdb from immuneACCESS, are in-frame only. Not every clone is retained; where verified, under half of the shortfall comes from an unresolved V gene, and the cause of the rest is unknown. In all, the sample holds 70,000 to 95,000 clones, and more than 80% of those were seen once. The ten most abundant clones make up approximately 5.5% of the sample. Comments on this clone: Its antigen remains undetermined. Base qualities are not provided; no much larger clone lies one nucleotide away.

Mismatch repair deficiency was established in every enrolled patient by polymerase chain reaction or immunohistochemistry. A few patients who responded to pembrolizumab therapy underwent TCR sequencing. The phase II trial prospectively evaluated PD-1 blockade with pembrolizumab in advanced mismatch repair-deficient cancers, independent of tissue of origin. Serial peripheral blood T cell samples were collected before and at multiple times after starting PD-1 blockade. The timing of each blood sample was reported as weeks after the first dose of pembrolizumab. Sequencing was performed on peripheral blood, taken 44 weeks after starting pembrolizumab. The receptor was isolated from an adult with mismatch repair-deficient cancer.

The CDR3 is CATSRQGETGYTF. The DNA is TGTGCCACCAGCAGACAGGGGGAAACTGGCTACACCTTC. The rearrangement combines TRBV15 with TRBJ1-2; 7 nucleotides in the junction match TRBD1. V trim: 2 bases; J trim: 7 bases; unmatched bases: 4. From cysteine to phenylalanine, the CDR3 is 13 amino acids long. The DNA shown is the 39-base CDR3, in frame from base 1. As encoded in the germline V gene (reference sequence), CDR1 is LNHNV while CDR2 is YYDKDF.